What follows are 8 T cell receptor beta chains derived from one specimen sequenced in a study of T-cell memory formation after mild COVID-19. TCRdb reprocessed the 5' RACE reads via MiXCR and lists one record per CDR3 protein. The sample holds roughly 480,000 distinct CDR3 sequences; roughly 25% are singletons and the top ten take around 13%. Sequenced input: PBMCs or a T cell subset sorted from them (not recorded which). All receptors come from an adult woman who had mild COVID-19 (a few samples of this study predate the infection). Cell type and time point are not known.

The table lists this clonotype with a few counts. The genes are TRBV12-3 or TRBV12-4 and TRBJ1-2; the D is unclear. The CDR3 runs to 14 residues. Trimming shortened V by 1 base and J by 0 bases, and 6 bases separated the two germline ends. This CDR3 is CASSLGLSNYGYTF. The CDR3 nucleotides are TGTGCCAGCAGTTTAGGCCTGTCTAACTATGGCTACACCTTC.

The chain joins TRBV15 to TRBJ2-1; 7 bases are a match to TRBD1. CDR3 length: 14 residues. CDR1 is LNHNV, CDR2 YYDKDF, per germline (reference sequence). Trimming removed 3 bases from V and 4 bases from J; junction bases left unmatched: 3. Written as DNA, the CDR3 is TGTGCCACCAGCAGGGGGGACAGTTACAATGAGCAGTTCTTC. This sequence encodes CATSRGDSYNEQFF.

The chain joins TRBV10-3 to TRBJ2-5; 11 bases map to TRBD2. Germline V gives CDR1 ENHRY, CDR2 SYGVKD. The CDR3 extends over 18 amino acids. After removal of 0 bases from V and 0 bases from J, the junction contained 6 bases not matched to a gene. DNA of the CDR3: TGTGCCATCAGTGAGTCGTTTCCGGGACTAGCGGACCAAGAGACCCAGTACTTC. This sequence encodes CAISESFPGLADQETQYF.

This clonotype was counted between two and nine times. V and J are TRBV4-3 and TRBJ2-3; weak D call: TRBD1 (5 bases). CDR3 length: 15 amino acids. V gave up 3 bases and J gave up 2 bases, with 12 bases separating them. Germline CDR1 reads LGHNA; CDR2 reads YSLEER. The CDR3 loop reads CASSHGLGATDTQYF. The CDR3 DNA reads TGCGCCAGCAGCCACGGTCTTGGGGCCACAGATACGCAGTATTTT.

This chain connects TRBV9 to TRBJ2-5, with TRBD2 matching 13 bases. CDR1 and CDR2 from the germline V gene are SGDLS and YYNGEE. CDR3 length: 15 amino acids. The V and J ends lost 3 bases and 7 bases, in that order; junction bases with no gene match: 6. The CDR3 DNA follows: TGTGCCAGCAGCGGGACTAGCGGGGGACTCTGGACCCAGTACTTC. It codes for CASSGTSGGLWTQYF.

V gene TRBV3-1 combines with J gene TRBJ2-3; TRBD2 matches at 15 bases. Trimming took 4 bases from V and 1 from J; bases not matched to a gene: 12. The CDR3 extends over 20 amino acids. Per germline, CDR1 LGHDT and CDR2 YNNKEL (reference sequence). For the CDR3, the DNA is TGTGCCAGCAGCCCCTACCGGACTAGCGGGGGGGCTTTAGGCACAGATACGCAGTATTTT. Its protein is CASSPYRTSGGALGTDTQYF.

This chain joins TRBV5-1 and TRBJ1-2, with no clear D. The CDR3 contains 14 residues. The germline gives CDR1 SGHRS, CDR2 YFSETQ. The V end was cut by 4 bases, the J end by 5 bases, with 15 bases between. The CDR3 bases are TGCGCCAGCAGCAACTCGAGCGGTGGATATGGCTACACCTTC. Residues: CASSNSSGGYGYTF.

This clonotype was found a few times. The V call is TRBV4-2, the J call TRBJ2-2, with TRBD2 identical over 7 bases. The ends lost 1 base at V and 4 bases at J; junction bases unmatched: 15. CDR1 and CDR2 from the germline V gene are LGHNA and YNFKEQ. The CDR3 has 19 residues. The CDR3 here is CASSQGLKRGTPSTGELFF. CDR3 bases: TGTGCCAGCAGCCAAGGGTTGAAGCGGGGAACCCCCAGCACCGGGGAGCTGTTTTTT.